The rows below give T cell receptor beta chains drawn from one sample of a study of regulatory T cells in long-lasting Graves disease. Using its own MiXCR run on the multiplex PCR reads, TCRdb lists one record per CDR3 protein. The sample yields around 250,000 distinct CDR3 sequences, about 18% seen once. The sample also formed part of further work on T cells in Graves' hyperthyroidism and ophthalmopathy.

The material sequenced was peripheral blood mononuclear cells (PBMCs), taken at new diagnosis, from a patient treated with antithyroid drugs. The origin of the receptors is a woman aged 25 to 39 with Graves disease. CDR3s include the opening cysteine and the closing phenylalanine or tryptophan. Each record gives: V gene, D gene, clone size, J gene, CDR3 DNA, CDR3 protein. The D gene is left open where the match is weak. Clone sizes are given selectively: once, few, many, or a class where the clone is expanded.

TRBV7-9	-	many	TRBJ1-4	TGTGCCAGCAGCTTAGCTTCAGGTTCTCCTAATGAAAAACTGTTTTTT	CASSLASGSPNEKLFF
TRBV27	-	many	TRBJ2-3	TGTGCCAGCATCGGGAGCACAGATACGCAGTATTTT	CASIGSTDTQYF
TRBV12-3/TRBV12-4	-	-	TRBJ2-2	TGTGCCAGCAGTTTATCTCTTCGGTACACCGGGGAGCTGTTTTTT	CASSLSLRYTGELFF
TRBV19	-	many	TRBJ1-5	TGTGCCAGTAGTATAGCCCACCTTCCGGGGGGCTTGGGCAATCAGCCCCAGCATTTT	CASSIAHLPGGLGNQPQHF
TRBV12-3/TRBV12-4	TRBD1	many	TRBJ2-1	TGTGCCAGCAACCAACCGGGACAGGGGGCCTATGAGCAGTTCTTC	CASNQPGQGAYEQFF
TRBV2	-	many	TRBJ1-6	TGTGCCAGCAGTGAGTGGCGGTCTGGGTCACCCCTCCACTTT	CASSEWRSGSPLHF
TRBV2	-	-	TRBJ2-5	TGTGCCGGGACGGGATCACACCTACCGTATGAGACCCAGTACTTC	CAGTGSHLPYETQYF
TRBV5-6	-	many	TRBJ1-5	TGTGCCAGCAGCTCGTCGGTGCGGGAGGGGCAGCCCCAGCATTTT	CASSSSVREGQPQHF
TRBV5-1	TRBD1	many	TRBJ1-2	TGCGCCAGCAGCTTGGTTTCGGGACAGGCAACCTATGGCTACACCTTC	CASSLVSGQATYGYTF
TRBV11-2	-	many	TRBJ1-4	TGTGCCAGCAGCTTAGTGAGTGAAAAACTGTTTTTT	CASSLVSEKLFF
TRBV6-1	-	many	TRBJ2-7	TGTGCCAGCAGTGAAGTCGGGACGTGGGGCTACGAGCAGTACTTC	CASSEVGTWGYEQYF
TRBV28	-	many	TRBJ1-1	TGTGCCAGCAGCACCCCCTCAGGGAAGGGGACTGAAGCTTTCTTT	CASSTPSGKGTEAFF
TRBV12-3/TRBV12-4	TRBD1	many	TRBJ2-4	TGTGCCAGCAGCCCCGACAGGGGGCTGACCAAAAACATTCAGTACTTC	CASSPDRGLTKNIQYF
TRBV4-1	-	many	TRBJ2-5	TGCGCCAGCAGCCAAGAGCCAGGGGTAAAAGGAGAGACCCAGTACTTC	CASSQEPGVKGETQYF
TRBV6-1	-	many	TRBJ1-4	TGTGCCAGCAGGGCCGATGTGGGGCGGGGTGAAAAACTGTTTTTT	CASRADVGRGEKLFF
TRBV7-9	TRBD1	-	TRBJ2-1	TGTGCCAGCACCCAGGGGGCCTCCTACAATGAGCAGTTCTTC	CASTQGASYNEQFF
TRBV4-1	TRBD2	many	TRBJ2-1	TGCGCCAGCAGCTATCAAGCGGGGATCTCCTACAATGAGCAGTTCTTC	CASSYQAGISYNEQFF
TRBV3-1	-	many	TRBJ2-7	TGTGCCAGCAGCCAAGCGACGAAGGGCGAGCAGTACTTC	CASSQATKGEQYF
TRBV11-2	-	many	TRBJ1-4	TGTGCCAGCAGCTTAGACGGGACGAATGAAAAACTGTTTTTT	CASSLDGTNEKLFF
TRBV2	-	many	TRBJ2-4	TGTGCCAGCAGTGTAGAGACGCGGAGGGTGAAAAACATTCAGTACTTC	CASSVETRRVKNIQYF
TRBV19	TRBD1	many	TRBJ1-2	TGTGCCAGTAGTAAAAGGACAGGGGGCACCGATGGCTACACCTTC	CASSKRTGGTDGYTF
TRBV11-3	TRBD1	many	TRBJ2-7	TGTGCCAGCAGCTTGGGACAGGGCGACGAGCAGTACTTC	CASSLGQGDEQYF
TRBV25-1	-	-	TRBJ1-1	TGTGCCAGCAGTCCATGGGAGGGGGGCATGAACACTGAAGCTTTCTTT	CASSPWEGGMNTEAFF
TRBV2	-	many	TRBJ2-3	TGTGCCAGCACGGTGAAGGATACGCAGTATTTT	CASTVKDTQYF
TRBV12-3/TRBV12-4	TRBD1	-	TRBJ1-5	TGTGCCAGCACTCCGGGACAGGGGGACAATCAGCCCCAGCATTTT	CASTPGQGDNQPQHF
TRBV29-1	-	many	TRBJ2-7	TGCAGCGTTGTTGGGGGGCCGTACGAGCAGTACTTC	CSVVGGPYEQYF
TRBV4-1	TRBD2	few	TRBJ2-3	TGCGCCAGCAGCCCTCTGCGTGCGGGGGGGACAGATACGCAGTATTTT	CASSPLRAGGTDTQYF
TRBV10-2	-	few	TRBJ1-5	TGCGCCAGCAGTGACGAGGGTACTCAGCCCCAGCATTTT	CASSDEGTQPQHF
TRBV2	-	many	TRBJ1-5	TGTGCCAGCAGCATCGACCGGACTACAACTGGGCAGCCCCAGCATTTT	CASSIDRTTTGQPQHF
TRBV7-2	TRBD2	-	TRBJ2-1	TGTGCCAGCAGCTCACCACCGAGGCGGGGGACCTACAATGAGCAGTTCTTC	CASSSPPRRGTYNEQFF
TRBV7-6	TRBD1	few	TRBJ1-2	TGTGCCAGCAGCCCGCAGTACGCAGCAGGGGGCTACTATGGCTACACCTTC	CASSPQYAAGGYYGYTF
TRBV3-1	-	-	TRBJ1-1	TGTGCCAGCAGCCGAGAAGGTCGGGCCACTGAAGCTTTCTTT	CASSREGRATEAFF
TRBV3-1	-	many	TRBJ1-4	TGTGCCAGCAGCCAAGAGCCAGGGTTTTGGGAAAAACTGTTTTTT	CASSQEPGFWEKLFF
TRBV9	TRBD1	many	TRBJ1-1	TGTGCCAGCAGCGTAATCAGACAGGGGGTTTACACTGAAGCTTTCTTT	CASSVIRQGVYTEAFF
TRBV6-5	-	many	TRBJ2-3	TGTGCCAGCAGTTACAAGTGGGGGGCTAAAGATACGCAGTATTTT	CASSYKWGAKDTQYF
TRBV2	TRBD1	many	TRBJ2-1	TGTGCCACCTCACGGGACAGGGGTTACAATGAGCAGTTCTTC	CATSRDRGYNEQFF
TRBV14	TRBD1	few	TRBJ2-7	TGTGCCAGCAGCCAATACTGGACGTTAGGACAGGGAATCTACGAGCAGTACTTC	CASSQYWTLGQGIYEQYF
TRBV11-2	-	many	TRBJ2-1	TGTGCCAGCAGCTTCATTGCCGGGACAAAACCTCCCGAGCAGTTCTTC	CASSFIAGTKPPEQFF
TRBV2	-	many	TRBJ1-2	TGTGCCAGCAGTGACCCGATTTTATGGCTTAGTATGACCTTC	CASSDPILWLSMTF
TRBV6-1	TRBD1	-	TRBJ1-1	TGTGCCAGCAGTGAAGTTAATGGACAGGGGAGGACTGAAGCTTTCTTT	CASSEVNGQGRTEAFF
TRBV12-3/TRBV12-4	-	many	TRBJ2-7	TGTGCCAGCAGCGAAGACCGAGTCTACGAGCAGTACTTC	CASSEDRVYEQYF
TRBV7-9	TRBD1	-	TRBJ1-6	TGTGCCAGCAGGACCGGGACAGGGGGCGAATCACCCCTCCACTTT	CASRTGTGGESPLHF
TRBV4-1	-	many	TRBJ1-2	TGCGCCAGCAGCCAAGTTTTGCAAGAGCGTGGCTACACCTTC	CASSQVLQERGYTF
TRBV20-1	-	many	TRBJ1-5	TGCAGTGCTAGAGTCCCCCAGGGTGGGGGTCAGCCCCAGCATTTT	CSARVPQGGGQPQHF
TRBV12-3/TRBV12-4	TRBD2	-	TRBJ2-7	TGTGCCAGCAGTCCAGAGGGTAGCGGGCTCATGGGGATCGAGCAGTACTTC	CASSPEGSGLMGIEQYF
TRBV2	-	many	TRBJ1-1	TGTGCCAGCGAGGCCTACAGGGATACTGAAGCTTTCTTT	CASEAYRDTEAFF
TRBV3-1	-	many	TRBJ1-3	TGTGCCAGCAGCCGGGGGGAGTCTGGAAACACCATATATTTT	CASSRGESGNTIYF
TRBV9	TRBD1	few	TRBJ2-3	TGTGCCAGCAGCGTCGAGACAGGGTACACAGATACGCAGTATTTT	CASSVETGYTDTQYF
TRBV19	-	many	TRBJ1-5	TGTGCCAGCCAGTATACGGGGGGCAGTGGGGTACCCCAGCATTTT	CASQYTGGSGVPQHF
TRBV6-5	-	many	TRBJ2-2	TGTGCCAGCAGTTACTCGACCAGGGCCGGGGAGCTGTTTTTT	CASSYSTRAGELFF
TRBV7-9	-	-	TRBJ1-5	TGTGCCAGCAGCCATACCGCGGGTGGCAATCAGCCCCAGCATTTT	CASSHTAGGNQPQHF
TRBV3-1	TRBD2	many	TRBJ2-3	TGTGCCAGCAGCCAAGATCTTGCGGGGGGGAGGAGGACGCAGTATTTT	CASSQDLAGGRRTQYF
TRBV5-4	TRBD1	many	TRBJ1-2	TGTGCCAGCAGCTTATCCGGGACAGGGAATTATGGCTACACCTTC	CASSLSGTGNYGYTF
TRBV20-1	-	many	TRBJ2-7	TGCAGTGCTAGAGATGCTCGCCTTCGCAACTACGAGCAGTACTTC	CSARDARLRNYEQYF
TRBV5-1	-	many	TRBJ2-7	TGTGCCAGCAGCTCGCCAAAGGTAGGAGGGGAGTCCTACGAGCAGTACTTC	CASSSPKVGGESYEQYF
TRBV7-8	TRBD1	many	TRBJ1-5	TGTGCCAGCAGCTTAGACAGGGGGGATCAGCCCCAGCATTTT	CASSLDRGDQPQHF